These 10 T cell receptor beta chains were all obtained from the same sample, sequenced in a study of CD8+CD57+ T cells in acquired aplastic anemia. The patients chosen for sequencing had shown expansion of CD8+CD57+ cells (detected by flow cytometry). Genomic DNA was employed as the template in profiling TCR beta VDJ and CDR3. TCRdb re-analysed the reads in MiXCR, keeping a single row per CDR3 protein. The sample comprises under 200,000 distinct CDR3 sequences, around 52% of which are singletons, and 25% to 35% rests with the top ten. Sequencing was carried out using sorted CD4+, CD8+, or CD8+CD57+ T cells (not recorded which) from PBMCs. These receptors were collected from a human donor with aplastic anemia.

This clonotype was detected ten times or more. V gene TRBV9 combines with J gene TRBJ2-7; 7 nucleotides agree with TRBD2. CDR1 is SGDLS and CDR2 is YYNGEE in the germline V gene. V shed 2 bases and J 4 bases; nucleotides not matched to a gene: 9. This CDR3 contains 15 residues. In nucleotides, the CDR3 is TGTGCCAGCAGCGTTGGGACTACCACCATATACGAGCAGTACTTC. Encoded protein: CASSVGTTTIYEQYF.

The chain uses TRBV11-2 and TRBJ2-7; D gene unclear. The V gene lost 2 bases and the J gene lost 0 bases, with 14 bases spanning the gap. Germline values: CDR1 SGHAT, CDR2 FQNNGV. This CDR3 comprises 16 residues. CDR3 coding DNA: TGTGCCAGCAGCTTAAGGCCGGCGGTTGGCTCCTACGAGCAGTACTTC. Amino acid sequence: CASSLRPAVGSYEQYF.

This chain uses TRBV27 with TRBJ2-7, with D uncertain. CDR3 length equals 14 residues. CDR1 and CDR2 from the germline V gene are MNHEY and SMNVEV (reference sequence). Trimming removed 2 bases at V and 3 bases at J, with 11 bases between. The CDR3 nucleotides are TGTGCCAGCAGTTTAAATCCTTCAGTCTACGAGCAGTACTTC. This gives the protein CASSLNPSVYEQYF.

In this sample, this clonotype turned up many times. CDR3 nucleotides: TGTGCCAGCAGCTTGACAGGGATCACTAATGAAAAACTGTTTTTT. Amino acids: CASSLTGITNEKLFF. The V and J genes are TRBV5-5 and TRBJ1-4; tentatively, D is TRBD1 (6 bases). Germline CDR1 and CDR2: SGHKS and YYEKEE (reference sequence). V lost 1 base and J 2 bases, leaving 9 bases between the germline ends. CDR3 length equals 15 residues.

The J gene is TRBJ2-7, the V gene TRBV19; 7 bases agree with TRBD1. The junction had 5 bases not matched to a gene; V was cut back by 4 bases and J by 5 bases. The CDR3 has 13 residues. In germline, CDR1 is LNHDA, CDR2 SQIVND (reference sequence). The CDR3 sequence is CASSTMTGNEQYF. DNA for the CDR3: TGTGCCAGTAGTACCATGACAGGGAACGAGCAGTACTTC. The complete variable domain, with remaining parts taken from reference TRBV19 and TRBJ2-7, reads DGGITQSPKYLFRKEGQNVTLSCEQNLNHDAMYWYRQDPGQGLRLIYYSQIVNDFQKGDIAEGYSVSREKKESFPLTVTSAQKNPTAFYLCASSTMTGNEQYFGPGTRLTVT.

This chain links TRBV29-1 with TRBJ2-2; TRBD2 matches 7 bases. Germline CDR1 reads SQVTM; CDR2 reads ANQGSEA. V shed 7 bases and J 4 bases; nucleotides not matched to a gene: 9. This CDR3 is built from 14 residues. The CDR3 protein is CSAVGGLSTGELFF. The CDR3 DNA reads TGCAGCGCCGTCGGGGGGTTGAGCACCGGGGAGCTGTTTTTT.

CDR3 sequence: CASTRTGGASDEQYF. As DNA, the CDR3 is TGTGCCAGCACCCGAACAGGGGGCGCATCTGACGAGCAGTACTTC. The chain couples TRBV7-6 to TRBJ2-7; 9 bases are a match to TRBD1. V gave up 7 bases and J gave up 5 bases; unmatched junction bases: 12. The CDR3 totals 15 residues. Germline assignment: CDR1 SGHVS and CDR2 FNYEAQ.

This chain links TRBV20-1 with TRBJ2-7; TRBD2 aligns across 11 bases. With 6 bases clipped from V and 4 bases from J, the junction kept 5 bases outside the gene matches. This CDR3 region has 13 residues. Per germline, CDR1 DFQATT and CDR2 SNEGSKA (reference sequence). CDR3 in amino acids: CSAGTSGDYEQYF. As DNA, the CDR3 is TGCAGTGCCGGGACTAGCGGTGATTACGAGCAGTACTTC.

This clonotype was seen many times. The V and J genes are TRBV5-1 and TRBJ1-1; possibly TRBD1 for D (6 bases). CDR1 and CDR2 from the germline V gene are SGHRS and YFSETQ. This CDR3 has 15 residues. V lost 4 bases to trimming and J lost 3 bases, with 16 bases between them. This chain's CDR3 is CASSPWGGGHTEAFF. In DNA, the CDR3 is TGCGCCAGCAGCCCGTGGGGGGGGGGGCACACTGAAGCTTTCTTT.

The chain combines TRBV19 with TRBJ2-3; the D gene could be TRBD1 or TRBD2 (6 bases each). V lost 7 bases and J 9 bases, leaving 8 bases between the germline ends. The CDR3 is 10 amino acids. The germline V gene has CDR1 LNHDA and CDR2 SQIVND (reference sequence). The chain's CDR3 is CASTGATQYF. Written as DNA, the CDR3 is TGTGCCAGTACGGGGGCGACGCAGTATTTT.